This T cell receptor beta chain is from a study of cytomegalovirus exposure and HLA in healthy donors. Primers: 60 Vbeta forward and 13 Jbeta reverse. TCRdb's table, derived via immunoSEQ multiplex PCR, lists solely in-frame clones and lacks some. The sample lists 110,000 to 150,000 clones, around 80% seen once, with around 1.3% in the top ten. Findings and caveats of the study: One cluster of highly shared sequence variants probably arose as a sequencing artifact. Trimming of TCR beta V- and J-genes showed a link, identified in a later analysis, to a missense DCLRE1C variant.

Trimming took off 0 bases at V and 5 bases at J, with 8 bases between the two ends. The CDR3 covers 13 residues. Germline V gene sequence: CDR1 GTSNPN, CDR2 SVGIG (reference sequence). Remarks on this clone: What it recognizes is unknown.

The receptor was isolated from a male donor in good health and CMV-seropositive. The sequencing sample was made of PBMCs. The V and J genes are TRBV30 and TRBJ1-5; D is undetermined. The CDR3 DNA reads TGTGCCTGGAGTGTAGCGGGCGATCAGCCCCAGCATTTT. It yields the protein CAWSVAGDQPQHF.